The clone carrying this T cell receptor beta chain occurred a few times. TCRdb reprocessed the RACE reads with MiXCR, giving one entry per CDR3 protein. The repertoire holds some 350,000 distinct CDR3 sequences, around 6.9% seen once, with 8% to 9% in the top ten. The data originate from a study of human T cells and chemical hapten exposure. V was cut by 2 bases and J by 1 base, with 6 bases left in between. Germline-derived CDR1 and CDR2 are LGHDT and YNNKEL (reference sequence). The CDR3 consists of 13 residues. Time point: patch test 1, 2 weeks after DPC sensitization. As to treatment: therapeutic diphenylcyclopropenone sensitization with weekly scalp DPC.

The chain couples TRBV3-1 to TRBJ2-7; weak D call: TRBD1 (5 bases). The sequenced sample was whole blood, obtained in connection with sensitization to the hapten diphenylcyclopropenone (DPC). The TCR was taken from a woman aged 18-29 years with alopecia areata. Some clones in this sample may be carry-over from other donors' samples. The DNA of the CDR3 is TGTGCCAGCAGCCAAAAGGGGTCCTACGAGCAGTACTTC. It is translated as CASSQKGSYEQYF.